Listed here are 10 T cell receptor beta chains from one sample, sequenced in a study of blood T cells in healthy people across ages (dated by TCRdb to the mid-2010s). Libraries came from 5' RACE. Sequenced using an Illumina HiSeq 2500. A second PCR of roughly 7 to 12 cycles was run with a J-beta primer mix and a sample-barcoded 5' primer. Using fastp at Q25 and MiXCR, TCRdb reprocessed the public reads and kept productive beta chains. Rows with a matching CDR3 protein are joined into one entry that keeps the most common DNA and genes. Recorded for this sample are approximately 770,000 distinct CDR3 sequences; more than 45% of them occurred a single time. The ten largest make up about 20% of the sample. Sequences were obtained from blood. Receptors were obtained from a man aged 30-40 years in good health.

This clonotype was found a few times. The CDR3 DNA reads TGCAGCGTTGAAGAGCACACGGAGACCCAGTACTTC. Protein sequence: CSVEEHTETQYF. The V gene is TRBV29-1, the J gene TRBJ2-5; D not certain. V gave up 0 bases and J gave up 5 bases, with 7 bases separating them. CDR3 size: 12 residues. The germline gives CDR1 SQVTM, CDR2 ANQGSEA.

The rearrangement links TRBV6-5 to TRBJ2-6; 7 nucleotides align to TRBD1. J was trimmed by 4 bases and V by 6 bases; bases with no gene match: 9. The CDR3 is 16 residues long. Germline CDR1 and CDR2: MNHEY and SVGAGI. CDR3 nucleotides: TGTGCCAGCAGGGACAGGCTCTTAGGGGGGGCCAACGTCCTGACTTTC. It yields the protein CASRDRLLGGANVLTF.

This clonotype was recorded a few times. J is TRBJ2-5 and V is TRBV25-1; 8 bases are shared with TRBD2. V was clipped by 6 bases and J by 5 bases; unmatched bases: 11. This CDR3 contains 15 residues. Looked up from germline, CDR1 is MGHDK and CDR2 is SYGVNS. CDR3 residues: CASRDPQREWETQYF. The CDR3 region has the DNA TGTGCCAGCAGAGACCCCCAGCGGGAGTGGGAGACCCAGTACTTC.

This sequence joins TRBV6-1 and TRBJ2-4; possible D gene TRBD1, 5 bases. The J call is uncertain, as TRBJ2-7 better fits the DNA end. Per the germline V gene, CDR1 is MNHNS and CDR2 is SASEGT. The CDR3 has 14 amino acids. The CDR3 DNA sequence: TGTGCCAGCAGTACCAGGGAATTGGGTTACGAGCAGTACTTC. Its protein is CASSTRELGYEQYF.

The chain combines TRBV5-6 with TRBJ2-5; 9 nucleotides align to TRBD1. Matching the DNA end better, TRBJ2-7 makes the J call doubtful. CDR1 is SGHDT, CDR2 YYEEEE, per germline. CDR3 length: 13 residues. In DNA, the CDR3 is TGTGCCAGCAGCGGGGGGACAGGGCGCGAGCAGTACTTC. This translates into CASSGGTGREQYF.

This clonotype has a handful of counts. This CDR3 is CASSPRVAGTKDTQYF. For the CDR3, the DNA is TGTGCCAGCAGCCCCCGGGTAGCGGGAACGAAAGATACGCAGTATTTT. The rearrangement links TRBV7-2 to TRBJ2-3; 8 positions match TRBD2. Germline V gene sequence: CDR1 SGHTA, CDR2 FQGNSA. Germline trimming cut 5 bases from V and 5 bases from J; bases unmatched to any gene: 12. The length of the CDR3 is 16 residues.

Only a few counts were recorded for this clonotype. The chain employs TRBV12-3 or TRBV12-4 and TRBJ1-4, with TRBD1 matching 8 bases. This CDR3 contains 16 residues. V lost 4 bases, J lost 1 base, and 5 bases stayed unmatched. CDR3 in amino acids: CASSSGTGGTNEKLFF. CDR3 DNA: TGTGCCAGCAGTTCCGGAACAGGGGGAACTAATGAAAAACTGTTTTTT.

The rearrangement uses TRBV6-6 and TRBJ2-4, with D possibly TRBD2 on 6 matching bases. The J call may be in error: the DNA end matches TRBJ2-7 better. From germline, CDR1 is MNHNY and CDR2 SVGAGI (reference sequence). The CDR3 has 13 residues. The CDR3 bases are TGTGCCAGCAGTTACGGGCGGGACTACGAGCAGTACTTC. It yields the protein CASSYGRDYEQYF.

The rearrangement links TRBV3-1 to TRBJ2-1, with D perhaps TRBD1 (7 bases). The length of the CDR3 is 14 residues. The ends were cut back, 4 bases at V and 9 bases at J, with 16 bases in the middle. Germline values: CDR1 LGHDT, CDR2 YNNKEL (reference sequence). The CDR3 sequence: CASSLGGGLGEQFF. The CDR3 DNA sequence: TGTGCCAGCAGCCTTGGAGGGGGCCTGGGTGAGCAGTTCTTC.

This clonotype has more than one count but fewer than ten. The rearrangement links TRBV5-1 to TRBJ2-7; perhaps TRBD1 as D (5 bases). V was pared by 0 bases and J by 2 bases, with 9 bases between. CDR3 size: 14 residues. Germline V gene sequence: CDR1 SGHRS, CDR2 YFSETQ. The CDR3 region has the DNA TGCGCCAGCAGCTTGGGAGCAGGGACCTACGAGCAGTACTTC. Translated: CASSLGAGTYEQYF.